This T cell receptor beta chain appears in the sequencing data of a study of T cell repertoires in cytomegalovirus infection. Study overall: Both recently identified HLA-C-restricted and well-studied HLA-B-restricted CMV epitopes were used in the study. Matching HLA type and CMV infection were both indicated by public TCR beta signatures.

Study-wide results and caveats: HLA-C-restricted CMV-specific TCR beta clonotypes prevailed in the ex vivo response.

TCRdb independently ran MiXCR on the reads; one entry per CDR3 protein. Of just over 450,000 distinct CDR3 sequences in the sample, under 45% were seen once. A note on this clonotype: Its target is unknown.

The TCR sequence derives from a human donor in good health (CMV status not recorded). Some clones in this sample may be carry-over from other donors' samples. The specimen comprised cultured PBMCs, sampled from culture after CMV antigen stimulation.

The CDR3 DNA is TGTGCCAGCAGTTTGACTAGCGGGTCCAGCGATGAGCAGTTCTTC. Its translation: CASSLTSGSSDEQFF. This rearrangement joins TRBV27 to TRBJ2-1, with TRBD2 matching over 10 bases. Germline V gives CDR1 MNHEY, CDR2 SMNVEV (reference sequence). The CDR3 spans 15 residues. J gave up 8 bases and V 3 bases, and 7 bases lay outside the gene matches.